The 30 T cell receptor beta chains below were found in one sample sequenced in a study of spatial heterogeneity in lung cancer. TCRdb independently ran MiXCR on the 5' RACE reads; one entry per CDR3 protein. The sample contains some 87,000 distinct CDR3 sequences, 7.5% to 10% of which appear only once. This sample's time point: sample taken at primary tumor resection. Whole RNA, isolated from tumor, nontumor lung or frozen PBMC, was sequenced without prior sorting. The material sequenced was PBMCs, taken at surgery. The receptors shown here come from a male donor with early-stage non-small cell lung cancer.

V usage is TRBV12-3 or TRBV12-4 and J usage is TRBJ2-2; D may be TRBD1 (6 bases). V dropped 4 bases and J dropped 9 bases, with 18 bases sitting between them. CDR3 length equals 15 residues. CDR3: CASSSPNRAYWELFF. The CDR3 DNA is TGTGCCAGCAGTTCCCCCAACAGGGCTTATTGGGAGCTGTTTTTT.

This clonotype came up many times. CDR3 in amino acids: CASSLEGWAEAFF. The CDR3 DNA reads as TGCGCCAGCAGCTTGGAAGGGTGGGCTGAAGCTTTCTTT. The chain couples TRBV5-1 to TRBJ1-1; D remains ambiguous. Trimming cost V 0 bases and J 6 bases, with 9 bases left between them. In germline, CDR1 is SGHRS, CDR2 YFSETQ. This CDR3 is 13 amino acids long.

This chain joins TRBV5-1 and TRBJ2-3; D might be TRBD2 (5 bases). Between the trimmed V and J ends, which lost 5 bases and 7 bases, there was a span of 11 bases. Germline CDR1 and CDR2: SGHRS and YFSETQ. The length of the CDR3 is 12 residues. CDR3 region: CASSERYNTQYF. The CDR3 DNA reads TGCGCCAGCAGTGAGCGGTATAATACGCAGTATTTT.

This clonotype turned up a few times. This chain links TRBV20-1 with TRBJ2-5; D gene uncertain. V shed 5 bases and J shed 5 bases, with 12 bases lying between them. The CDR3 covers 12 residues. Germline V lookup: CDR1 DFQATT, CDR2 SNEGSKA (reference sequence). The CDR3 loop is CSAGRIGETQYF. In nucleotides, the CDR3 is TGCAGTGCTGGGCGGATTGGGGAGACCCAGTACTTC.

The V and J genes are TRBV29-1 and TRBJ1-5; tentative D call: TRBD1 (6 bases). The CDR3 runs to 13 residues. Trimming stripped 5 bases from V and 3 bases from J, with 11 bases between. Germline V lookup: CDR1 SQVTM, CDR2 ANQGSEA. This CDR3 is CSVSGQNNQPQHF. The CDR3 DNA reads TGCAGCGTTTCTGGACAGAACAATCAGCCCCAGCATTTT.

The chain joins TRBV4-2 to TRBJ1-3; D remains ambiguous. The CDR3 sequence is 17 residues long. Trimming cost V 1 base and J 0 bases, with 13 bases left between them. Germline V CDR1 and CDR2: LGHNA, YNFKEQ. In DNA, the CDR3 is TGTGCCAGCAGCCAAGGGTCTGGGTCCAGCTCTGGAAACACCATATATTTT. Amino acids: CASSQGSGSSSGNTIYF.

This clonotype was observed a few times. In DNA form, the CDR3 reads TGCAGCGTTGAAGGCCCCTACGGGGCGGGCCAGGGAGAGACCCAGTACTTC. It yields the protein CSVEGPYGAGQGETQYF. The chain employs TRBV29-1 and TRBJ2-5; possibly TRBD1 or TRBD2 for D (5 bases each). Germline V gene lookup returns CDR1 SQVTM and CDR2 ANQGSEA. With 1 base removed from V and 4 bases from J, the gap between germline ends came to 22 bases. This CDR3 spans 17 amino acids. Based on the CDR3 plus reference TRBV29-1 and TRBJ2-5, the full variable domain is SAVISQKPSRDICQRGTSLTIQCQVDSQVTMMFWYRQQPGQSLTLIATANQGSEATYESGFVIDKFPISRPNLTFSTLTVSNMSPEDSSIYLCSVEGPYGAGQGETQYFGPGTRLLVL.

There are many counts of this clonotype. The chain employs TRBV11-1 and TRBJ2-1; the match to TRBD2 covers 7 bases. The CDR3 totals 14 residues. V was clipped by 5 bases and J by 5 bases; unmatched bases: 6. Looked up from germline, CDR1 is SGHAT and CDR2 is FQDESV (reference sequence). The CDR3 is CASSLIAGDNEQFF. In nucleotides, the CDR3 is TGTGCCAGCAGCCTAATTGCGGGAGACAATGAGCAGTTCTTC.

This clonotype was counted at least ten times. The chain links TRBV19 to TRBJ1-1; no clear D. Germline CDR1 is LNHDA and CDR2 is SQIVND (reference sequence). With 3 bases removed from V and 1 base from J, the gap between germline ends came to 9 bases. This CDR3 has 14 residues. The CDR3: CASSIQIGNTEAFF. The CDR3 DNA is TGTGCCAGTAGTATCCAGATCGGGAACACTGAAGCTTTCTTT.

This clonotype was counted a few times. The V and J genes are TRBV28 and TRBJ1-2; 7 bases are shared with TRBD1. The V and J ends lost 2 bases and 2 bases, in that order; junction bases with no gene match: 2. This CDR3 spans 14 amino acids. The germline gives CDR1 MDHEN, CDR2 SYDVKM. The DNA for the CDR3 is TGTGCCAGCAGTTTACCGGGACAGAACTATGGCTACACCTTC. This encodes CASSLPGQNYGYTF.

This clonotype was counted many times. The chain combines TRBV29-1 with TRBJ1-1; D is uncertain. The CDR3 runs 13 residues. Trimming pared 4 bases from V and 0 bases from J, leaving 9 bases between. Germline V gene data show CDR1 as SQVTM and CDR2 as ANQGSEA. CDR3 protein: CSVGGPMNTEAFF. Here the CDR3 DNA reads TGCAGCGTTGGTGGGCCAATGAACACTGAAGCTTTCTTT.

Turning to this clonotype: One base away lies a much larger clone, so this may be a sequencing read error. The rearrangement uses TRBV18 and TRBJ2-3; D call uncertain. V was shortened by 2 bases and J by 4 bases, with 10 bases between the two germline ends. The CDR3 sequence is 14 residues long. In germline, CDR1 is KGHSH, CDR2 LQKENI. The CDR3 sequence is CASSPGTNSDTQYF. The CDR3 coding sequence is TGTGCCAGCTCACCAGGCACTAACTCAGATACGCAGTATTTT.

This clonotype was seen only a few times. This chain joins TRBV13 and TRBJ2-7, with 10 bases fitting TRBD1. The V gene's germline CDR1 is PRHDT and CDR2 FYEKMQ (reference sequence). V was clipped by 4 bases and J by 3 bases; unmatched bases: 6. The length of the CDR3 is 15 residues. For the CDR3, the DNA is TGTGCCAGCAGCTCCGGGACAGGGGTTTACTACGAGCAGTACTTC. Translating it yields CASSSGTGVYYEQYF. Together with reference TRBV13 and TRBJ2-7, the CDR3 gives the full variable domain: AAGVIQSPRHLIKEKRETATLKCYPIPRHDTVYWYQQGPGQDPQFLISFYEKMQSDKGSIPDRFSAQQFSDYHSELNMSSLELGDSALYFCASSSGTGVYYEQYFGPGTRLTVT.

This clonotype was seen many times. The rearrangement uses TRBV21-1 and TRBJ2-1; the D call of TRBD1 is as the table states it, not checked on the DNA. TRBV21-1 is listed as a pseudogene. The CDR3 is 18 amino acids. DNA of the CDR3: TGTGCCAGCAGCAAAAAGGGGGGTTACATGAGATACTACAATGAGCAGTTCTTC. Translated, it gives CASSKKGGYMRYYNEQFF.

This clonotype was seen only a few times. The chain combines TRBV28 with TRBJ2-3, with 7 bases lining up with TRBD1. The junction had 7 bases not matched to a gene; V was cut back by 5 bases and J by 2 bases. This CDR3 has 15 residues. CDR1 is MDHEN, CDR2 SYDVKM, per germline. CDR3 region: CASSPRDRPTDTQYF. In DNA form, the CDR3 reads TGTGCCAGCAGTCCCCGGGACAGACCCACAGATACGCAGTATTTT.

A few counts support this clonotype. The J gene is TRBJ2-1, the V gene TRBV25-1; the match to TRBD2 covers 10 bases. Germline V gene data show CDR1 as MGHDK and CDR2 as SYGVNS. This CDR3 has 14 residues. Trimming at V came to 4 bases and at J to 3 bases, leaving 0 bases not matched to a gene. The CDR3 reads CASSVAGGYNEQFF. CDR3 sequence (DNA): TGTGCCAGCAGTGTAGCGGGGGGCTACAATGAGCAGTTCTTC.

This clonotype showed up just a few times. The chain has TRBV2 and TRBJ1-4; possibly TRBD1 for D (5 bases). Trimming left V 7 bases short and J 12 bases short, with 12 bases between. The CDR3 sequence is 11 residues long. Per germline, CDR1 SNHLY and CDR2 FYNNEI. CDR3 in DNA: TGTGCCAGCATGACAGCGGCCCAACTGTTTTTT. It specifies CASMTAAQLFF.

This clonotype was detected only a few times. This chain links TRBV7-9 with TRBJ1-6, with unresolved D. This CDR3 has 14 amino acids. Germline V gene lookup returns CDR1 SEHNR and CDR2 FQNEAQ (reference sequence). The ends were cut back, 1 base at V and 9 bases at J, with 10 bases in the middle. The CDR3 region is CASSLEAVFSPLHF. CDR3 nucleotides: TGTGCCAGCAGCTTAGAGGCGGTTTTTTCACCCCTCCACTTT.

The chain couples TRBV12-3 or TRBV12-4 to TRBJ2-3, with 12 positions matching TRBD2. The CDR3 is 15 residues long. Trimming took 5 bases from V and 7 from J; bases not matched to a gene: 7. CDR3 region: CASSVTSGGWNTQYF. DNA for the CDR3: TGTGCCAGCAGTGTCACTAGCGGGGGGTGGAATACGCAGTATTTT.

This clonotype has at least ten counts. The V call is TRBV9, the J call TRBJ1-6; 7 bases map to TRBD1. V gave up 0 bases and J gave up 7 bases; unmatched junction bases: 4. The V gene's germline CDR1 is SGDLS and CDR2 YYNGEE. The CDR3 loop spans 15 amino acids. The CDR3: CASSVARQGNSPLHF. The CDR3 nucleotides are TGTGCCAGCAGCGTAGCTCGACAGGGAAATTCACCCCTCCACTTT.

This clonotype was detected only a few times. The chain has TRBV5-1 and TRBJ2-1; TRBD2 agrees at 10 bases. The CDR3 extends over 14 amino acids. Germline lookup yields CDR1 SGHRS and CDR2 YFSETQ. Trimming cost V 6 bases and J 3 bases; bases outside gene matches: 3. CDR3 in amino acids: CASTVAGGYNEQFF. CDR3 sequence (DNA): TGCGCCAGCACTGTAGCGGGAGGCTACAATGAGCAGTTCTTC.

This chain joins TRBV6-2 or TRBV6-3 and TRBJ1-5, with D maybe TRBD1 (5 bases). This CDR3 contains 12 residues. V was cut by 6 bases and J by 10 bases, with 13 bases left in between. Germline assignment: CDR1 MNHEY and CDR2 SVGEGT. The CDR3 region is CASSPKRGPQHF. CDR3 sequence (DNA): TGTGCCAGCAGCCCTAAGAGGGGACCCCAGCATTTT.

This clonotype turned up a few times. The V and J genes are TRBV2 and TRBJ2-3, with a weak D call TRBD2 (5 bases). Germline V gene data show CDR1 as SNHLY and CDR2 as FYNNEI. The V end lost 8 bases, the J end lost 3 bases, and 9 bases lay between the germline ends. CDR3 length equals 12 residues. DNA of the CDR3: TGTGCCAGCTTGGAGGTAACAGATACGCAGTATTTT. It specifies CASLEVTDTQYF.

In this sample, this clonotype turned up a few times. The rearrangement uses TRBV4-2 and TRBJ1-3; D remains ambiguous. V lost 4 bases and J 4 bases, leaving 17 bases between the germline ends. The CDR3 runs to 16 residues. The germline gives CDR1 LGHNA, CDR2 YNFKEQ. CDR3 loop: CASSPLSAGAGNTIYF. CDR3 nucleotide sequence: TGTGCCAGCAGCCCGCTCTCGGCAGGCGCCGGAAACACCATATATTTT.

For this clonotype: A read error is possible here, since a much larger clone lies one base away. This rearrangement joins TRBV10-3 to TRBJ1-4, with D possibly being TRBD1 (5 bases). The CDR3 runs 14 residues. Germline CDR1 and CDR2: ENHRY and SYGVKD. The CDR3 sequence: CAIGESQGSEKLFF. CDR3 nucleotide sequence: TGTGCCATCGGTGAGTCGCAGGGTTCAGAAAAACTGTTTTTT.

The V gene is TRBV5-1, the J gene TRBJ2-3; possible D gene TRBD2, 5 bases. This CDR3 comprises 14 residues. The ends were cut back, 2 bases at V and 2 bases at J, with 9 bases in the middle. Germline assignment: CDR1 SGHRS and CDR2 YFSETQ. The CDR3 loop is CASSLWENTDTQYF. CDR3 nucleotides: TGCGCCAGCAGCTTATGGGAGAACACAGATACGCAGTATTTT.

This clonotype was detected only a few times. The V and J genes are TRBV7-7 and TRBJ2-2, with D unclear. CDR3 length: 14 residues. Germline V gives CDR1 SSHAT, CDR2 FNYEAQ (reference sequence). The V and J ends lost 8 bases and 1 base respectively, with 11 bases between them. For the CDR3, the DNA is TGTGCCAGCGCCGGTGGGGTGAACACCGGGGAGCTGTTTTTT. Residues: CASAGGVNTGELFF.

This clonotype was observed at least ten times. The chain couples TRBV12-3 or TRBV12-4 to TRBJ2-1; no clear D gene. The CDR3 runs 15 residues. V was pared by 4 bases and J by 3 bases, with 13 bases between. CDR3 DNA sequence: TGTGCCAGCAGTTCCCGGACCAAGATCTACAATGAGCAGTTCTTC. Residues: CASSSRTKIYNEQFF.

The V gene is TRBV7-6, the J gene TRBJ1-1, with 8 bases that match TRBD1. V lost 4 bases to trimming and J lost 8 bases; unmatched junction nucleotides: 3. The CDR3 totals 12 residues. Germline V gene data show CDR1 as SGHVS and CDR2 as FNYEAQ. The CDR3 bases are TGTGCCAGCAGCTCCGGACAGGGAGAAGCTTTCTTT. This encodes CASSSGQGEAFF. The entire variable domain, with the rest obtained from reference TRBV7-6 and TRBJ1-1, is as follows: GAGVSQSPRYKVTKRGQDVALRCDPISGHVSLYWYRQALGQGPEFLTYFNYEAQQDKSGLPNDRFSAERPEGSISTLTIQRTEQRDSAMYRCASSSGQGEAFFGQGTRLTVV.

This clonotype appeared a few times. V is TRBV29-1 and J is TRBJ2-4, with D perhaps assigned TRBD1 or TRBD2 (5 bases each). Looked up from germline, CDR1 is SQVTM and CDR2 is ANQGSEA. The CDR3 sequence is 12 residues long. V lost 6 bases, J lost 7 bases, and 13 bases lay in between. CDR3: CSVGEAANIQYF. The CDR3 region has the DNA TGCAGCGTGGGGGAAGCAGCCAACATTCAGTACTTC.